This T cell receptor (beta chain) was obtained from a study of cytomegalovirus exposure and HLA in healthy donors. For the study at large: The same platform used for the 666 first-cohort repertoires was also used for the approximately 120 validation repertoires, as a later analysis reported.

Study outcomes and limitations: The dataset shows that most TCR sequences were rare, while some public TCRs occurred in many donors. The tendency of first-cohort TCR clusters to co-occur in the roughly 110 validation repertoires was identified by a subsequent analysis. A few chains linked to CMV were shown in vitro to be specific for CMV antigens.

Assay used: immunoSEQ multiplex PCR; TCRdb lists only in-frame clones, some missing. The sample includes tens of thousands of clones, approximately 88% of them seen just once. On this clone: Its antigen remains unidentified.

V was clipped by 1 base and J by 4 bases; unmatched bases: 7. In germline, CDR1 is SGHTA, CDR2 FQGNSA. The CDR3 extends over 17 amino acids. The TCR originated in a woman in her twenties or thirties in good health and CMV-seronegative. This chain links TRBV7-2 with TRBJ2-2; 9 positions match TRBD2. Sequenced: PBMCs. CDR3 in DNA: TGTGCCAGCAGCTTAGAGGGGTTAGCGGGAGCCACCGGGGAGCTGTTTTTT. Its protein product is CASSLEGLAGATGELFF.